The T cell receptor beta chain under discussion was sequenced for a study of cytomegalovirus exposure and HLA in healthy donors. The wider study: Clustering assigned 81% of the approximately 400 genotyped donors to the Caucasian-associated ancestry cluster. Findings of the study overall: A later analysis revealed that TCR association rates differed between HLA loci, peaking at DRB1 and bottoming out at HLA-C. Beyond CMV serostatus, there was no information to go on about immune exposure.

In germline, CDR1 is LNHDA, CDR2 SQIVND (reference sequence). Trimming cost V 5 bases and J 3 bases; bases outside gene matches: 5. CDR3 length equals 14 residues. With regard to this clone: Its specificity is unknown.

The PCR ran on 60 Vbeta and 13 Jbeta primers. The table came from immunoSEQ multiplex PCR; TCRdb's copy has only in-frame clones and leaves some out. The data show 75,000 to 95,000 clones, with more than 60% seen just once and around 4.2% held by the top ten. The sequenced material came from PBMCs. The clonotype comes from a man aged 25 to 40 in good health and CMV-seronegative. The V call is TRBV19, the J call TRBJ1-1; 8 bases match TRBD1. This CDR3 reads CASSRTGPDTEAFF. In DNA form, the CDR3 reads TGTGCCAGTAGTCGGACAGGGCCAGACACTGAAGCTTTCTTT.